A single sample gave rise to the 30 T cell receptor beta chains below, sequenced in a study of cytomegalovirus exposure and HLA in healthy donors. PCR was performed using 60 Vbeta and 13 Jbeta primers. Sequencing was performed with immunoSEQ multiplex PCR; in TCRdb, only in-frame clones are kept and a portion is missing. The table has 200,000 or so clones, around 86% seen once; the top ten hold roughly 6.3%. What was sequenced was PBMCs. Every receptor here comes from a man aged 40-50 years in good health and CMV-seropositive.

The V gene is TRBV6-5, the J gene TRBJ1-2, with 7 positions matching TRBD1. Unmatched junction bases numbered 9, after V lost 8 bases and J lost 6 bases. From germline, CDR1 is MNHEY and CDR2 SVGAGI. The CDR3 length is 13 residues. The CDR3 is CASRDSPKDGYTF. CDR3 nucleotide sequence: TGTGCCAGCCGGGACAGCCCCAAGGATGGCTACACCTTC.

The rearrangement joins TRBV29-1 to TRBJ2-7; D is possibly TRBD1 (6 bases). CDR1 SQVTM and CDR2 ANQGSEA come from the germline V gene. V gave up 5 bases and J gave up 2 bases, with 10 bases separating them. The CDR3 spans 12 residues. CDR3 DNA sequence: TGCAGCGTTACCAGGGGACCCTACGAGCAGTACTTC. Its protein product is CSVTRGPYEQYF.

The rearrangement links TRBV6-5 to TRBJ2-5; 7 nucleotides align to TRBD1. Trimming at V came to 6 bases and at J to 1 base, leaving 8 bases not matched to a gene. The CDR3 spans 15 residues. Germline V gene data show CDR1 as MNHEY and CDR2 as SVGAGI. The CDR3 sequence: CASSDRVARQETQYF. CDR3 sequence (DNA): TGTGCCAGCAGCGACAGGGTCGCCCGCCAAGAGACCCAGTACTTC.

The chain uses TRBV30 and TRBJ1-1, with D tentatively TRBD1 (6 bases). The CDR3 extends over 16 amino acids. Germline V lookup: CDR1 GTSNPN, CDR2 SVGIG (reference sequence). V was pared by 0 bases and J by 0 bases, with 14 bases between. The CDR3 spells CAWSVRFGQLNTEAFF. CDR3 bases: TGTGCCTGGAGTGTACGCTTCGGACAGCTGAACACTGAAGCTTTCTTT. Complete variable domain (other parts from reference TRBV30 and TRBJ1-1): SQTIHQWPATLVQPVGSPLSLECTVEGTSNPNLYWYRQAAGRGLQLLFYSVGIGQISSEVPQNLSASRPQDRQFILSSKKLLLSDSGFYLCAWSVRFGQLNTEAFFGQGTRLTVV.

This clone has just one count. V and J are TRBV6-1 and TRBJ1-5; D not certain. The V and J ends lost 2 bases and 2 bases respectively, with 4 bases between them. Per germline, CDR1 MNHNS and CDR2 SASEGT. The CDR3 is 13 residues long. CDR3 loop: CASSETGNQPQHF. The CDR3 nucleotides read TGTGCCAGCAGTGAAACGGGCAATCAGCCCCAGCATTTT.

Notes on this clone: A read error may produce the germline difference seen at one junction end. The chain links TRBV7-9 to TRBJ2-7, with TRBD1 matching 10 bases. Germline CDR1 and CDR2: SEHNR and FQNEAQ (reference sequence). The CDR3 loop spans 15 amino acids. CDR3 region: CSSSLFGTGEYEQYF. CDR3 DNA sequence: TGTTCCAGCAGCTTATTTGGGACAGGGGAGTACGAGCAGTACTTC.

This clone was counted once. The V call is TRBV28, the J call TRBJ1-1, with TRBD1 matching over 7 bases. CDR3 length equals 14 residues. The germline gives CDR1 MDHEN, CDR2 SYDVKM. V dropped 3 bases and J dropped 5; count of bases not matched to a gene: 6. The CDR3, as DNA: TGTGCCAGCAGTTTGCCCCTACAGGGGACTGAAGCTTTCTTT. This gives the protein CASSLPLQGTEAFF.

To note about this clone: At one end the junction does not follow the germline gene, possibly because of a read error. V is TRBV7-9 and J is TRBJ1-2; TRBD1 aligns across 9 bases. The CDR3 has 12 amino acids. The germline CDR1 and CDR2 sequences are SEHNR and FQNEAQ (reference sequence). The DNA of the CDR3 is TGTTCCAGCAGAAGGGACAGGGTTGGCTACACCTTC. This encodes CSSRRDRVGYTF.

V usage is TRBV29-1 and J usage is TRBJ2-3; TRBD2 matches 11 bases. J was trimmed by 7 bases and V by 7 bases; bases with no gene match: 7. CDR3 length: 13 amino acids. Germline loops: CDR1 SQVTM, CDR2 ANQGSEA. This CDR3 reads CSALAGGRNTQYF. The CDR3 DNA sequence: TGCAGCGCCTTAGCGGGGGGGCGGAATACGCAGTATTTT.

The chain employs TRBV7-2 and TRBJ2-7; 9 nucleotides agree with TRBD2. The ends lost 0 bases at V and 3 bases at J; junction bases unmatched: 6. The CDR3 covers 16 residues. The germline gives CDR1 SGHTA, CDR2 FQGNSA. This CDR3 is CASSLARRGGVYEQYF. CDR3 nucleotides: TGTGCCAGCAGCTTAGCGCGGCGGGGGGGTGTCTACGAGCAGTACTTC.

CDR3 in amino acids: CAISEWTATANYGYTF. The CDR3 DNA reads TGTGCCATCAGTGAGTGGACAGCGACTGCTAACTATGGCTACACCTTC. The chain is built from TRBV10-3 and TRBJ1-2, with D maybe TRBD1 (6 bases). This CDR3 contains 16 residues. The germline V gene encodes CDR1 ENHRY and CDR2 SYGVKD. Trimming shortened V by 1 base and J by 0 bases, and 12 bases separated the two germline ends.

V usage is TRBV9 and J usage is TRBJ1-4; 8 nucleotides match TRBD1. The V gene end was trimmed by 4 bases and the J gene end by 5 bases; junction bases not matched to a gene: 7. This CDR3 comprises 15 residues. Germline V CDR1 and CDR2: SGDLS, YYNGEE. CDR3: CASSSHRGLNEKLFF. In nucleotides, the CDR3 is TGTGCCAGCAGCTCACACAGGGGGTTAAATGAAAAACTGTTTTTT.

The CDR3 DNA is TGTGCCAGCAGTTCTGGGGCGGGGGGCCTCACAGATACGCAGTATTTT. Residues: CASSSGAGGLTDTQYF. This chain joins TRBV6-5 and TRBJ2-3, with 8 bases aligning to TRBD2. Germline CDR1 reads MNHEY; CDR2 reads SVGAGI. J gave up 2 bases and V 4 bases, and 8 bases lay outside the gene matches. The CDR3 has 16 amino acids.

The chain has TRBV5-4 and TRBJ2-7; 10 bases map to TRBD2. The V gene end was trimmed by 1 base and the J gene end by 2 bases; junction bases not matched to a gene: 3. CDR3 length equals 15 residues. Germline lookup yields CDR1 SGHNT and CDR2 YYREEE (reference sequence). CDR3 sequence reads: CASSLWTSGTYEQYF. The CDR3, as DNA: TGTGCCAGCAGCTTGTGGACTAGCGGAACCTACGAGCAGTACTTC.

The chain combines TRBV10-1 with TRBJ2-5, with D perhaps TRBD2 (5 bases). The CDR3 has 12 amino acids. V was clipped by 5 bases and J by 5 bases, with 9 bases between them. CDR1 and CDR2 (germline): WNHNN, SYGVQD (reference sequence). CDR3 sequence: CASSRTGETQYF. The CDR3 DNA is TGCGCCAGCAGTCGGACGGGGGAGACCCAGTACTTC.

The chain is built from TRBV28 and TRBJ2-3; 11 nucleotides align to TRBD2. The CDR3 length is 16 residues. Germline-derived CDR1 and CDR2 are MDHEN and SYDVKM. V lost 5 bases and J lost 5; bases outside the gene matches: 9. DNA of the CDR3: TGTGCCAGCAGTCGTACTAGCGGGGGAGGTATAGATACGCAGTATTTT. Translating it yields CASSRTSGGGIDTQYF.

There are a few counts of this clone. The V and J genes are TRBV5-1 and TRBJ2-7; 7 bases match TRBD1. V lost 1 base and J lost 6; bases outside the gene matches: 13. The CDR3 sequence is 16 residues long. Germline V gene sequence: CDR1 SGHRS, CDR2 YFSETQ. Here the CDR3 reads CASSLMVMTGTGEQYF. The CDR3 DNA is TGCGCCAGCAGCTTGATGGTTATGACAGGGACCGGCGAGCAGTACTTC.

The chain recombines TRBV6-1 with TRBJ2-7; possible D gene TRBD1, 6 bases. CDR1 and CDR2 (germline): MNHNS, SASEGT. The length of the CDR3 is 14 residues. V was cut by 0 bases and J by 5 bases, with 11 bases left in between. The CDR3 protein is CASSEANRVNEQYF. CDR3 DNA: TGTGCCAGCAGTGAAGCGAACAGGGTCAACGAGCAGTACTTC.

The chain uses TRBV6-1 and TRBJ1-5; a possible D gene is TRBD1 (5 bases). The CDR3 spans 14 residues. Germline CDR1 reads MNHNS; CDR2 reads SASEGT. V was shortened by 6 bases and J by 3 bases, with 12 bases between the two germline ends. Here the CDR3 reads CASRGLGLNQPQHF. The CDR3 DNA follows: TGTGCCAGCAGGGGGCTGGGGCTCAATCAGCCCCAGCATTTT.

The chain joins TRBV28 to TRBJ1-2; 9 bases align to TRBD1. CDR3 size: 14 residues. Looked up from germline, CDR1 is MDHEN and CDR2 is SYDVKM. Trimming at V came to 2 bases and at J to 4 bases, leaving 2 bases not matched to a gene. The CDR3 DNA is TGTGCCAGCAGTTTAACAGGGGGCATCTATGGCTACACCTTC. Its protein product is CASSLTGGIYGYTF.

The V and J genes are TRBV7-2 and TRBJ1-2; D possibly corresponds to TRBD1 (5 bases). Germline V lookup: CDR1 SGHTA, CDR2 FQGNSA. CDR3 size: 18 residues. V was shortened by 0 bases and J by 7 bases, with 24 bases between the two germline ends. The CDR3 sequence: CASSLAPSPGGDAFGYTF. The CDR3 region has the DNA TGTGCCAGCAGCTTAGCGCCCTCTCCTGGGGGGGATGCTTTTGGCTACACCTTC.

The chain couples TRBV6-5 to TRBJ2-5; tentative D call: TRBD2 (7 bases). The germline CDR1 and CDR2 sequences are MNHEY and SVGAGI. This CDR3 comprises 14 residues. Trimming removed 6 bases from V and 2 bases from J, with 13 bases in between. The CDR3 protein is CASSPGGLQETQYF. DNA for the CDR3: TGTGCCAGCAGCCCGGGGGGCCTACAAGAGACCCAGTACTTC.

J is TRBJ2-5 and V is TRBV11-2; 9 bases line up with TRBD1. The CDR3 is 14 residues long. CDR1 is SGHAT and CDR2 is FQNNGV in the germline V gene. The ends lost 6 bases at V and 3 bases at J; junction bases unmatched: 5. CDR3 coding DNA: TGTGCCAGCAGTCGATGGGACAGGGAAGAGACCCAGTACTTC. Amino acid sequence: CASSRWDREETQYF.

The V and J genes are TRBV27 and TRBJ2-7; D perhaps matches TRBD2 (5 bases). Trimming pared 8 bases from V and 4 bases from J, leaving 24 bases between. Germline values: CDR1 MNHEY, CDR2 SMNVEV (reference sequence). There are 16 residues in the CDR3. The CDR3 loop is CASGPGGSALLYEQYF. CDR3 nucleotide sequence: TGTGCCAGCGGCCCAGGAGGATCTGCTCTCCTTTACGAGCAGTACTTC.

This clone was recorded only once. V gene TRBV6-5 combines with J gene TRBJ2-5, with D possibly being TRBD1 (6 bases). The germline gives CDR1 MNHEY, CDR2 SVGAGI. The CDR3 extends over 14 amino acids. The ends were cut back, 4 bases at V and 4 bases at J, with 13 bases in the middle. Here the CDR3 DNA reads TGTGCCAGCAGTTGGGGATTGGGGGCAGAGACCCAGTACTTC. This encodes CASSWGLGAETQYF.

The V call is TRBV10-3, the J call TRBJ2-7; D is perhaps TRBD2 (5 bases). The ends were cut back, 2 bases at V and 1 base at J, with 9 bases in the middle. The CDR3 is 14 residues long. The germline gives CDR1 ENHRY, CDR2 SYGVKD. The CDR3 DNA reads TGTGCCATCAGTGAGGGACTCCTTTCCTACGAGCAGTACTTC. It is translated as CAISEGLLSYEQYF.

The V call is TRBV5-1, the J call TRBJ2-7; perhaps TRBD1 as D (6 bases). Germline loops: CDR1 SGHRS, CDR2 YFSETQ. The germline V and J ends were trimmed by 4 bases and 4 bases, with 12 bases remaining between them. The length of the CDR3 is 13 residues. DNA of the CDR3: TGCGCCAGCAGCCGGGACAACGAGTACGAGCAGTACTTC. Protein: CASSRDNEYEQYF.

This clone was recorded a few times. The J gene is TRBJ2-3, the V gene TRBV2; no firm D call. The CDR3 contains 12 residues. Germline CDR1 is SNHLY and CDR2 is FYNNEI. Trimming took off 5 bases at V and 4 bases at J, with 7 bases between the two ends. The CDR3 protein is CASSPPADTQYF. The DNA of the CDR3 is TGTGCCAGCAGTCCCCCCGCAGATACGCAGTATTTT.

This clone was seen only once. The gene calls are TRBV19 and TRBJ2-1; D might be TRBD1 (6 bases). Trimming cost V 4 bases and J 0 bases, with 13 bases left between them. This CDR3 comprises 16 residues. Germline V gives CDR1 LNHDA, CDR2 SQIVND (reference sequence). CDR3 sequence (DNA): TGTGCCAGTAGTAACCTCCCACAGGGCTCCTACAATGAGCAGTTCTTC. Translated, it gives CASSNLPQGSYNEQFF.

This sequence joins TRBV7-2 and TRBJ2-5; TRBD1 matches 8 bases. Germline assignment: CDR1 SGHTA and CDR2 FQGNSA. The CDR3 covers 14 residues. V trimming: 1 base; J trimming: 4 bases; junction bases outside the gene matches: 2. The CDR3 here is CASSLGTGLETQYF. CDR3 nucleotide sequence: TGTGCCAGCAGCTTAGGGACAGGGCTAGAGACCCAGTACTTC.